A single sample is the source of the 28 T cell receptor beta chains below, sequenced in a study of CD8+ T cells in alopecia areata. TCR sequencing used cDNA made by reverse transcription of extracted RNA. Measured with immunoSEQ multiplex PCR; TCRdb has only the in-frame clones, and not every one. This repertoire shows some 110,000 clones, 58% found once; its top ten account for under 35%. Sample treatment: oral pan-JAK inhibitor, 5-10 mg twice daily. Here the sequenced sample was CD8+ T cells sorted from blood, taken at week 4, from a patient treated with tofacitinib. These receptors all stem from a human donor with alopecia areata.

This clone was seen only a few times. V gene TRBV30 combines with J gene TRBJ2-7, with D unclear. The CDR3 totals 13 residues. The germline V gene encodes CDR1 GTSNPN and CDR2 SVGIG (reference sequence). The V end was cut by 0 bases, the J end by 6 bases, with 12 bases between. DNA of the CDR3: TGTGCCTGGAGTGTACTACGGGTAAGCGAGCAGTACTTC. Its translation is CAWSVLRVSEQYF.

V and J are TRBV28 and TRBJ2-1; TRBD2 matches 9 bases. The CDR3 spans 15 residues. CDR1 is MDHEN and CDR2 is SYDVKM in the germline V gene. Trimming removed 3 bases from V and 6 bases from J; junction bases left unmatched: 6. The CDR3 DNA sequence: TGTGCCAGCAGTTTGGAACTAGCGGGCCGCAATGAGCAGTTCTTC. Its translation is CASSLELAGRNEQFF. The variable domain in full, with the rest retrieved from reference TRBV28 and TRBJ2-1, is DVKVTQSSRYLVKRTGEKVFLECVQDMDHENMFWYRQDPGLGLRLIYFSYDVKMKEKGDIPEGYSVSREKKERFSLILESASTNQTSMYLCASSLELAGRNEQFFGPGTRLTVL.

This chain joins TRBV7-9 and TRBJ2-1, with TRBD2 identical over 12 bases. After removal of 2 bases from V and 4 bases from J, the junction contained 3 bases not matched to a gene. CDR1 SEHNR and CDR2 FQNEAQ come from the germline V gene (reference sequence). The CDR3 sequence is 16 residues long. The CDR3 region has the DNA TGTGCCAGCAGCTTATGGACTAGCGGGGTTTACAATGAGCAGTTCTTC. Its translation is CASSLWTSGVYNEQFF.

The chain recombines TRBV30 with TRBJ2-1; D gene ambiguous. This CDR3 has 12 amino acids. Trimming shortened V by 1 base and J by 6 bases, and 7 bases separated the two germline ends. Germline-derived CDR1 and CDR2 are GTSNPN and SVGIG (reference sequence). This chain's CDR3 is CAWSDIFNEQFF. The CDR3 bases are TGTGCCTGGAGTGATATTTTCAATGAGCAGTTCTTC.

V gene TRBV29-1 combines with J gene TRBJ2-2; 7 bases agree with TRBD1. The CDR3 spans 14 residues. J was trimmed by 7 bases and V by 2 bases; bases with no gene match: 7. Germline V gene sequence: CDR1 SQVTM, CDR2 ANQGSEA. The DNA of the CDR3 is TGCAGCGTTGAAAGCGTACAGGGGATCGGGGAGCTGTTTTTT. Its protein is CSVESVQGIGELFF.

The table lists this clone with a few counts. The genes are TRBV10-3 and TRBJ2-7, with unresolved D. This CDR3 has 13 amino acids. CDR1 and CDR2 from the germline V gene are ENHRY and SYGVKD. V lost 2 bases to trimming and J lost 4 bases, with 9 bases between them. CDR3 sequence (DNA): TGTGCCATCAGTGAGAGTCGGGCGTACGAGCAGTACTTC. Encoded protein: CAISESRAYEQYF.

The genes are TRBV13 and TRBJ2-3, with 8 bases identical to TRBD2. Per germline, CDR1 PRHDT and CDR2 FYEKMQ (reference sequence). J gave up 6 bases and V 0 bases, and 5 bases lay outside the gene matches. The CDR3 has 15 residues. CDR3 loop: CASSLGGLAPDTQYF. The DNA for the CDR3 is TGTGCCAGCAGCTTAGGCGGACTAGCACCCGATACGCAGTATTTT.

There are a few counts of this clone. This chain joins TRBV4-1 and TRBJ2-2; D not resolved. Germline V gene lookup returns CDR1 MGHRA and CDR2 YSYEKL. V lost 3 bases and J lost 4, with 15 bases in between. The CDR3 is made up of 16 amino acids. CDR3 DNA: TGCGCCAGCAGCCATCTTTTTGGCGAGAGCACCGGGGAGCTGTTTTTT. Encoded protein: CASSHLFGESTGELFF.

V gene TRBV15 combines with J gene TRBJ1-1, with TRBD1 matching 9 bases. V lost 3 bases to trimming and J lost 1 base; unmatched junction nucleotides: 6. The CDR3 is made up of 16 amino acids. Germline assignment: CDR1 LNHNV and CDR2 YYDKDF (reference sequence). The CDR3 sequence is CATSRALQGANTEAFF. CDR3 DNA sequence: TGTGCCACCAGCAGGGCATTACAGGGGGCGAACACTGAAGCTTTCTTT.

The chain has TRBV20-1 and TRBJ2-7; D possibly corresponds to TRBD1 (6 bases). The germline V gene encodes CDR1 DFQATT and CDR2 SNEGSKA (reference sequence). V gave up 3 bases and J gave up 5 bases, with 8 bases separating them. This CDR3 has 11 amino acids. CDR3 sequence reads: CSASAGDEQYF. In nucleotides, the CDR3 is TGCAGTGCTAGTGCAGGGGACGAGCAGTACTTC.

This clone was observed a few times. Other DNA sequences in the same sample also yield this CDR3. The V and J genes are TRBV29-1 and TRBJ2-2; D possibly corresponds to TRBD1 (5 bases). Per germline, CDR1 SQVTM and CDR2 ANQGSEA. The CDR3 sequence is 13 residues long. V lost 2 bases and J 1 base, leaving 5 bases between the germline ends. DNA for the CDR3: TGCAGCGTTGAACAGGGGAACACCGGGGAGCTGTTTTTT. Translated: CSVEQGNTGELFF.

The rearrangement uses TRBV29-1 and TRBJ2-7, with 11 bases lining up with TRBD1. The length of the CDR3 is 14 residues. The V gene end was trimmed by 7 bases and the J gene end by 2 bases; junction bases not matched to a gene: 7. Germline V CDR1 and CDR2: SQVTM, ANQGSEA. CDR3 protein: CSAAGQGAAYEQYF. For the CDR3, the DNA is TGCAGCGCGGCAGGACAGGGGGCTGCCTACGAGCAGTACTTC.

On this clone itself: One junction end disagrees with the germline gene, perhaps due to a read error. The rearrangement joins TRBV29-1 to TRBJ2-1; no firm D call. CDR3 length: 11 amino acids. Germline V gene lookup returns CDR1 SQVTM and CDR2 ANQGSEA. The CDR3 DNA reads TGCAGCGTTGAATCGTACACTGAGCAGTTCTTC. Translating gives CSVESYTEQFF.

The chain has TRBV5-1 and TRBJ1-1; unclear D gene. Deletions cut 0 bases from V and 3 bases from J, with 6 bases between. The germline gives CDR1 SGHRS, CDR2 YFSETQ. CDR3 length: 13 amino acids. Here the CDR3 reads CASSLDTYTEAFF. In nucleotides, the CDR3 is TGCGCCAGCAGCTTGGACACCTACACTGAAGCTTTCTTT.

This clone appeared a single time. The rearrangement uses TRBV14 and TRBJ2-1; 7 nucleotides align to TRBD1. This CDR3 has 15 amino acids. CDR1 and CDR2 from the germline V gene are SGHDN and FVKESK. The junction had 5 bases not matched to a gene; V was cut back by 4 bases and J by 2 bases. The CDR3 region has the DNA TGTGCCAGCAGCCTTGACAGGGTGGCCTACAATGAGCAGTTCTTC. It specifies CASSLDRVAYNEQFF.

The V call is TRBV30, the J call TRBJ2-1; the match to TRBD2 covers 12 bases. This CDR3 has 16 residues. CDR1 GTSNPN and CDR2 SVGIG come from the germline V gene (reference sequence). V shed 3 bases and J 10 bases; nucleotides not matched to a gene: 13. CDR3: CAWSCPGLAGPWEQFF. The CDR3 coding sequence is TGTGCCTGGAGCTGTCCGGGACTAGCGGGTCCCTGGGAGCAGTTCTTC.

The chain links TRBV4-3 to TRBJ2-7; the match to TRBD1 covers 11 bases. CDR3 length: 16 residues. Germline CDR1 and CDR2: LGHNA and YSLEER. V lost 0 bases and J lost 2; bases outside the gene matches: 3. The CDR3 DNA is TGCGCCAGCAGCCAAGATTCGGGACAGGGGGCCTACGAGCAGTACTTC. As protein: CASSQDSGQGAYEQYF.

The CDR3 loop reads CAWRGRDSRVYEQYF. The CDR3 nucleotides read TGTGCCTGGAGGGGTCGGGACTCAAGGGTCTACGAGCAGTACTTC. V and J are TRBV30 and TRBJ2-7; the D gene is possibly TRBD2 (6 bases). This CDR3 is 15 amino acids long. Trimming cost V 3 bases and J 3 bases, with 18 bases left between them. CDR1 is GTSNPN, CDR2 SVGIG, per germline (reference sequence).

This rearrangement joins TRBV12-5 to TRBJ2-5; tentatively, D is TRBD2 (7 bases). There are 14 residues in the CDR3. V was pared by 3 bases and J by 5 bases, with 13 bases between. The germline V gene has CDR1 LGHNT and CDR2 FRNRAP. The CDR3 DNA reads as TGTGCTAGTGGTTTACCGGGGGGCCCTGAGACCCAGTACTTC. The encoded protein is CASGLPGGPETQYF.

The V gene is TRBV15, the J gene TRBJ1-4; D uncertain. CDR1 is LNHNV, CDR2 YYDKDF, per germline (reference sequence). CDR3 length: 14 residues. Trimming took off 3 bases at V and 7 bases at J, with 12 bases between the two ends. The CDR3 region has the DNA TGTGCCACCAGCAGTCGGTCAGGCAGTGAAAAACTGTTTTTT. As protein: CATSSRSGSEKLFF.

This clone was observed a single time. This CDR3 is CASSDGTAYEQYF. The CDR3, as DNA: TGTGCCAGCAGTGACGGGACTGCCTACGAGCAGTACTTC. V usage is TRBV6-5 and J usage is TRBJ2-7, with D tentatively TRBD2 (6 bases). Germline CDR1 reads MNHEY; CDR2 reads SVGAGI. The CDR3 is 13 residues long. V was cut by 5 bases and J by 2 bases, with 10 bases left in between.

This CDR3 reads CAWSEEKDNYGYTF. CDR3 DNA: TGTGCCTGGAGTGAAGAGAAGGACAACTATGGCTACACCTTC. The chain combines TRBV30 with TRBJ1-2, with D unresolved. The ends were cut back, 1 base at V and 2 bases at J, with 11 bases in the middle. The germline CDR1 and CDR2 sequences are GTSNPN and SVGIG (reference sequence). CDR3 length: 14 amino acids.

The rearrangement links TRBV30 to TRBJ1-2; 7 bases align to TRBD1. V was clipped by 5 bases and J by 2 bases; unmatched bases: 17. The CDR3 is made up of 17 amino acids. Looked up from germline, CDR1 is GTSNPN and CDR2 is SVGIG (reference sequence). CDR3 bases: TGTGCCTGGGCGGGACAGTCTAAACCCCCGACAAACTATGGCTACACCTTC. Translating gives CAWAGQSKPPTNYGYTF.

This chain uses TRBV29-1 with TRBJ2-2; 9 nucleotides align to TRBD1. The V segment lost 6 bases and the J segment 4 bases; nucleotides outside the gene matches: 3. From germline, CDR1 is SQVTM and CDR2 ANQGSEA. The CDR3 covers 13 residues. The CDR3 sequence is CSVGTGITGELFF. Written as DNA, the CDR3 is TGCAGCGTAGGGACAGGGATCACCGGGGAGCTGTTTTTT.

This clone was observed a single time. This chain joins TRBV7-9 and TRBJ1-2; 7 nucleotides align to TRBD1. The V segment lost 3 bases and the J segment 5 bases; nucleotides outside the gene matches: 12. CDR3 length: 16 amino acids. Germline V gene lookup returns CDR1 SEHNR and CDR2 FQNEAQ (reference sequence). The chain's CDR3 is CASSFDPTGKLYGYTF. The CDR3 nucleotides are TGTGCCAGCAGCTTCGACCCGACAGGGAAACTTTATGGCTACACCTTC.

This sequence joins TRBV25-1 and TRBJ2-5; no clear D gene. The CDR3 is made up of 11 amino acids. Germline CDR1 MGHDK, CDR2 SYGVNS. Trimming took 1 base from V and 7 from J, leaving 4 bases between them. The chain's CDR3 is CASSESVTQYF. CDR3 nucleotides: TGTGCCAGCAGTGAATCGGTGACCCAGTACTTC.

The chain recombines TRBV30 with TRBJ1-1; TRBD1 matches at 7 bases. The CDR3 has 13 amino acids. V gave up 5 bases and J gave up 0 bases; unmatched junction bases: 3. Germline V gives CDR1 GTSNPN, CDR2 SVGIG (reference sequence). CDR3 sequence: CAWETGVNTEAFF. The CDR3 DNA reads TGTGCCTGGGAAACAGGGGTGAACACTGAAGCTTTCTTT. The full variable domain, in which reference TRBV30 and TRBJ1-1 provide the parts outside the CDR3, is SQTIHQWPATLVQPVGSPLSLECTVEGTSNPNLYWYRQAAGRGLQLLFYSVGIGQISSEVPQNLSASRPQDRQFILSSKKLLLSDSGFYLCAWETGVNTEAFFGQGTRLTVV.

In its sample, this clone was seen a few times. This chain links TRBV7-9 with TRBJ1-5; 9 nucleotides match TRBD1. Germline CDR1 reads SEHNR; CDR2 reads FQNEAQ (reference sequence). This CDR3 has 14 residues. V lost 6 bases, J lost 3 bases, and 3 bases stayed unmatched. In DNA, the CDR3 is TGTGCCAGCAGACGGGACAGGGACAATCAGCCCCAGCATTTT. This codes for CASRRDRDNQPQHF.